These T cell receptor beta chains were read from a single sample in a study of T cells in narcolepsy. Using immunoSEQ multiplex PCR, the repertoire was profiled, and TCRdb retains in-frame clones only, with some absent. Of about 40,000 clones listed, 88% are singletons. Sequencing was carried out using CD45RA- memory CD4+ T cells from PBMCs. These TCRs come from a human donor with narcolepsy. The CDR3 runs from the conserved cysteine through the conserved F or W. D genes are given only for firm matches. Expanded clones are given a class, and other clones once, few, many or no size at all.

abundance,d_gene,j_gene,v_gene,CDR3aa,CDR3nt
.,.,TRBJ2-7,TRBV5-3,CARSPYEQYF,TGTGCCAGAAGCCCCTACGAGCAGTACTTC
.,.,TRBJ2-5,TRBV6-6,CALGGETQYF,TGTGCTTTAGGGGGAGAGACCCAGTACTTC
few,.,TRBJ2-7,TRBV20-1,CSARDKVEQYF,TGCAGTGCTAGAGATAAAGTCGAGCAGTACTTC
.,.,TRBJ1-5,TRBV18,CASSPGQMISNQPQHF,TGTGCCAGCTCACCAGGACAAATGATAAGCAATCAGCCCCAGCATTTT
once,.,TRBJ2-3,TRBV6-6,CASSTTSSDTQYF,TGTGCCAGCAGTACGACTAGTTCAGATACGCAGTATTTT
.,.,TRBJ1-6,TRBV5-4,CASSFRNSPLHF,TGTGCCAGCAGCTTTCGGAATTCACCCCTCCACTTT
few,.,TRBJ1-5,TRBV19,CASSIGAGGTNQPQHF,TGTGCCAGTAGTATAGGGGCTGGGGGTACCAATCAGCCCCAGCATTTT
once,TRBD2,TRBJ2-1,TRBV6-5,CASSLLAGGEQFF,TGTGCCAGCAGTCTACTAGCGGGAGGTGAGCAGTTCTTC
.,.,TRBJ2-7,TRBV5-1,CASSLGSGKYEQYF,TGCGCCAGCAGCTTGGGCTCAGGCAAGTACGAGCAGTACTTC
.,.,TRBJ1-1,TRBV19,CASSMVGVSNTEAFF,TGTGCCAGTAGTATGGTGGGGGTGTCAAACACTGAAGCTTTCTTT
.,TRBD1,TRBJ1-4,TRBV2,CASSERTGFNEKLFF,TGTGCCAGCAGTGAAAGGACAGGGTTCAACGAAAAACTGTTTTTT
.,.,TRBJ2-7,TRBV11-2,CASSRSVGPYEQYF,TGTGCCAGCAGCCGCTCTGTGGGGCCCTACGAGCAGTACTTC
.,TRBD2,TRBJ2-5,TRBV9,CASSAGTGTSGRAAQYF,TGTGCCAGCAGCGCCGGGACCGGGACTAGCGGGCGAGCGGCCCAGTACTTC
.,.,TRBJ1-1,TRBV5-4,CASSQDTGGTEAFF,TGTGCCAGCAGCCAGGATACAGGAGGCACTGAAGCTTTCTTT
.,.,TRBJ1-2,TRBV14,CASSQGWNYGYTF,TGTGCCAGCAGTCAAGGGTGGAACTATGGCTACACCTTC
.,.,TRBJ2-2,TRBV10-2,CASSELAPNTGELFF,TGCGCCAGCAGTGAGTTAGCGCCGAACACCGGGGAGCTGTTTTTT
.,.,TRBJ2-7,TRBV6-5,CASSERDSNEQYF,TGTGCCAGCAGTGAACGGGATTCTAACGAGCAGTACTTC
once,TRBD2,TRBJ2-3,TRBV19,CASSMGLPSTDTQYF,TGTGCCAGTAGTATGGGACTACCTAGCACAGATACGCAGTATTTT
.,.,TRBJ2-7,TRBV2,CASKFGRGDEQYF,TGTGCCAGCAAGTTCGGGCGAGGGGACGAGCAGTACTTC
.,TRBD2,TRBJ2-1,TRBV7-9,CASRRLAGEVHEQFF,TGTGCCAGCAGGCGGCTAGCGGGGGAAGTCCATGAGCAGTTCTTC
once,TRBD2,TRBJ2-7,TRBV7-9,CASSRSVGASGSYEQYF,TGTGCCAGCAGCCGGTCCGTTGGGGCTAGCGGGAGCTACGAGCAGTACTTC
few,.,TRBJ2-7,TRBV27,CASSTALYEQYF,TGTGCCAGCAGTACCGCCCTCTACGAGCAGTACTTC
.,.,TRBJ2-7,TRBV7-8,CASSLDPVYEQYF,TGTGCCAGCAGCTTAGACCCCGTGTACGAGCAGTACTTC
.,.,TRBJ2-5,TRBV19,CASSSRVPGGHQETQYF,TGTGCCAGTAGTTCCCGAGTGCCGGGCGGGCACCAAGAGACCCAGTACTTC
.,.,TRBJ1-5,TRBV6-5,CASRTGNLNQPQHF,TGTGCCAGCAGGACAGGCAACCTTAATCAGCCCCAGCATTTT
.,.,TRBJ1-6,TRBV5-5,CASSAPGYSPLHF,TGTGCCAGCAGCGCCCCAGGGTACTCACCCCTCCACTTT
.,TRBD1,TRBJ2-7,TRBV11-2,CASSPFPGTGFYEQYF,TGTGCCAGCAGCCCCTTTCCGGGGACAGGGTTCTACGAGCAGTACTTC
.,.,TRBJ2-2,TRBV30,CAWATRDTGELFF,TGTGCCTGGGCCACTAGGGACACCGGGGAGCTGTTTTTT
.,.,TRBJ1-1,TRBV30,CAWTRGNTEAFF,TGTGCCTGGACTAGGGGGAACACTGAAGCTTTCTTT
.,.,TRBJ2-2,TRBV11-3,CASSRSRTLIGELFF,TGTGCCAGCAGCAGGAGTAGAACATTGATCGGGGAGCTGTTTTTT
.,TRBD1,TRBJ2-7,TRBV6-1,CASRGGGTGAYEQYF,TGTGCCAGCAGGGGGGGAGGGACAGGGGCCTACGAGCAGTACTTC
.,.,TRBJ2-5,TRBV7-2,CASSIGPGNQETQYF,TGTGCCAGCAGCATCGGACCCGGGAACCAAGAGACCCAGTACTTC
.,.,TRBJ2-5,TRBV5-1,CASSLEGGGRETQYF,TGCGCCAGCAGCTTGGAGGGAGGGGGTAGAGAGACCCAGTACTTC
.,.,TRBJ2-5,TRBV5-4,CASSLQGTRLQETQYF,TGTGCCAGCAGCTTACAGGGGACTAGACTACAAGAGACCCAGTACTTC
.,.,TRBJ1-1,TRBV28,CASSLVGTEAFF,TGTGCCAGCAGTTTAGTGGGAACTGAAGCTTTCTTT
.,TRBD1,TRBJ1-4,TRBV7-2,CASSLTGQGAYEKLFF,TGTGCCAGCAGCTTAACAGGACAGGGGGCCTATGAAAAACTGTTTTTT
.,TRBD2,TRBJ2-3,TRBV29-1,CSVMGGGSSDTQYF,TGCAGCGTTATGGGCGGGGGATCCTCAGATACGCAGTATTTT
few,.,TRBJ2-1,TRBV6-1,CASSVEGGSEQFF,TGTGCCAGCAGTGTCGAAGGGGGTAGTGAGCAGTTCTTC
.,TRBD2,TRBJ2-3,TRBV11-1,CASSLGLAGIPSTDTQYF,TGTGCCAGCAGCTTAGGCCTAGCGGGTATACCTAGCACAGATACGCAGTATTTT
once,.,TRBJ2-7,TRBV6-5,CASRARDGAYEQYF,TGTGCCAGCCGGGCGCGGGACGGAGCCTACGAGCAGTACTTC
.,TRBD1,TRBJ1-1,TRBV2,CASSRGQGLNTEAFF,TGTGCCAGCAGTCGGGGACAGGGGTTGAACACTGAAGCTTTCTTT
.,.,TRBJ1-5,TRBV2,CASSGTLSNQPQHF,TGTGCCAGCAGTGGCACTTTAAGCAATCAGCCCCAGCATTTT
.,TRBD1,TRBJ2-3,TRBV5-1,CASSAGQGSSDTQYF,TGCGCCAGCAGCGCGGGACAGGGAAGCTCAGATACGCAGTATTTT
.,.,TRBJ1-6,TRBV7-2,CASSFKGTGTPLHF,TGTGCCAGCAGCTTTAAAGGGACGGGGACACCCCTCCACTTT
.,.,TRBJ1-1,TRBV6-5,CASSRQSALGETFF,TGTGCCAGCAGCCGACAATCGGCCTTGGGAGAAACTTTCTTT
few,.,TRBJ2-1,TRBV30,CAWSLLGVGEQFF,TGTGCCTGGAGCCTGCTTGGGGTTGGTGAGCAGTTCTTC
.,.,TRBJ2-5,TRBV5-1,CASMRDNQETQYF,TGCGCCAGCATGAGGGACAATCAAGAGACCCAGTACTTC
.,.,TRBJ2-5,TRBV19,CASSRSRRETQYF,TGTGCCAGTAGTAGAAGCCGGCGAGAGACCCAGTACTTC
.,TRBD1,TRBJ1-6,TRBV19,CASEDRAGSPLHF,TGTGCCAGTGAAGACAGGGCCGGCTCACCCCTCCACTTT